This T cell receptor beta chain was sequenced during a study of blood T cell repertoires in COVID-19. Assay: immunoSEQ multiplex PCR; the TCRdb copy retains only in-frame clones and omits some. The sample yields roughly 100,000 clones, roughly 92% seen once. The sample comprised peripheral blood. The receptor comes from a woman aged 50 to 60 with COVID-19, enrolled during active disease.

CDR3 DNA: TGTGCCAGCAAACCCGCACAGGGCTATGGCTACACCTTC. Its protein is CASKPAQGYGYTF. This chain joins TRBV27 and TRBJ1-2; D may be TRBD1 (6 bases). Germline CDR1 MNHEY, CDR2 SMNVEV (reference sequence). The CDR3 contains 13 residues. The germline V and J ends were trimmed by 7 bases and 4 bases, with 13 bases remaining between them.